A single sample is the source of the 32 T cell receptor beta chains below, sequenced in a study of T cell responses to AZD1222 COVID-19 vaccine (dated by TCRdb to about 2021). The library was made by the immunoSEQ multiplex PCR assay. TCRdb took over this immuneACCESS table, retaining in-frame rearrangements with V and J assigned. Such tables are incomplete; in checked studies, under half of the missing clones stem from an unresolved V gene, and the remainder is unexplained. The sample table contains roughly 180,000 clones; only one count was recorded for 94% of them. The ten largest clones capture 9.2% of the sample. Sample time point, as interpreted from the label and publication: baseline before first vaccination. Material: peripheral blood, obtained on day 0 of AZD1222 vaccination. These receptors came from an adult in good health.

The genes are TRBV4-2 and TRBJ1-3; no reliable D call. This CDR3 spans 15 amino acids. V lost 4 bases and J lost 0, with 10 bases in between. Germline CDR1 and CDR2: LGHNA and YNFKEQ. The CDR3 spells CASSPPRRSGNTIYF. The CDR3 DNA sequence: TGTGCCAGCAGCCCCCCTCGGCGCTCTGGAAACACCATATATTTT.

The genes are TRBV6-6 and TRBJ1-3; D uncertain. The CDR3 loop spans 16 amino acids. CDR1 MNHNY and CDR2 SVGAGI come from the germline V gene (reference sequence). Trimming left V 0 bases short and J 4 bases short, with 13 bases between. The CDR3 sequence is CASSYSVQRVGNTIYF. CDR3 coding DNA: TGTGCCAGCAGTTACTCTGTTCAACGGGTGGGAAACACCATATATTTT.

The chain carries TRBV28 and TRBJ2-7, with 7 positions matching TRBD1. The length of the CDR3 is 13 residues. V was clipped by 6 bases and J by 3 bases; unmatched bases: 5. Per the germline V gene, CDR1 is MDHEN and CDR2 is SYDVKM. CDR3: CASSRTGLYEQYF. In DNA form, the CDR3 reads TGTGCCAGCAGCCGGACAGGTCTCTACGAGCAGTACTTC.

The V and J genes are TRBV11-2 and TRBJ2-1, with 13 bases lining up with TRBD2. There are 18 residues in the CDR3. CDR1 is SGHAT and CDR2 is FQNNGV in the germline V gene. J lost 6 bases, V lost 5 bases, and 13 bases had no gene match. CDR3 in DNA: TGTGCCAGCAGCAAGAACACCGGGACTAGCGGGATAATCAATGAGCAGTTCTTC. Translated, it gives CASSKNTGTSGIINEQFF.

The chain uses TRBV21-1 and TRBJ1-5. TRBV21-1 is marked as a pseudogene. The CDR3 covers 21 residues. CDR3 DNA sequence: TGTGCCAGCAGCAAAGTTGAACCCCTTGGCGGGGGCCTGTATAGCAATCAGCCCCAGCATTTT. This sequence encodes CASSKVEPLGGGLYSNQPQHF.

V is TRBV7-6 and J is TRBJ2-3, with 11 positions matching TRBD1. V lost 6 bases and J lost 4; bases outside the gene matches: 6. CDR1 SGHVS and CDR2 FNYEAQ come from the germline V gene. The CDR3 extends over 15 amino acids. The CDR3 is CASSDPGQGADTQYF. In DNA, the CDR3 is TGTGCCAGCAGTGATCCGGGACAGGGGGCAGATACGCAGTATTTT.

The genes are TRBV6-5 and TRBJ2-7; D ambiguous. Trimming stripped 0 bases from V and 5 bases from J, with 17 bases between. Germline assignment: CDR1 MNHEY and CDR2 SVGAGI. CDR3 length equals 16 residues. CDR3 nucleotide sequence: TGTGCCAGCAGTTACTCGAGAGCGACTCCCACCCACGAGCAGTACTTC. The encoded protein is CASSYSRATPTHEQYF.

The CDR3 nucleotides read TGTGCCAGCAGCAAACGACTAGTCGGCTGGCCAGATACGCAGTATTTT. It codes for CASSKRLVGWPDTQYF. The V gene is TRBV11-2, the J gene TRBJ2-3, with a weak D call TRBD2 (6 bases). The CDR3 contains 16 residues. V lost 5 bases to trimming and J lost 4 bases, with 19 bases between them. The germline V gene encodes CDR1 SGHAT and CDR2 FQNNGV.

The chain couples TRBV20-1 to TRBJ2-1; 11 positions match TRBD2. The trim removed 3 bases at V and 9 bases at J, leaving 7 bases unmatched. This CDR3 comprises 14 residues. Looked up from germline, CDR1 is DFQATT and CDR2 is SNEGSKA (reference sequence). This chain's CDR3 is CSASTSGSIGEQFF. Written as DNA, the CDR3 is TGCAGTGCTAGTACTAGCGGGAGTATCGGTGAGCAGTTCTTC.

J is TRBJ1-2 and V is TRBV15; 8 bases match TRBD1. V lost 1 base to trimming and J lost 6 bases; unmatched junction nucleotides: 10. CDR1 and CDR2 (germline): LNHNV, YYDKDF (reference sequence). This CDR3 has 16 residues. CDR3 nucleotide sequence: TGTGCCACCAGCAGAGGAAGGACAGGGCCCGGGGATGGCTACACCTTC. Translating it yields CATSRGRTGPGDGYTF.

The CDR3 DNA follows: TGTGCCAGCAGAACGGGGGACAGGGGCAGCTCTGGGGCCAACGTCCTGACTTTC. Its translation is CASRTGDRGSSGANVLTF. The chain links TRBV27 to TRBJ2-6; 10 nucleotides match TRBD1. The CDR3 contains 18 residues. V lost 6 bases, J lost 0 bases, and 8 bases stayed unmatched. In germline, CDR1 is MNHEY, CDR2 SMNVEV (reference sequence).

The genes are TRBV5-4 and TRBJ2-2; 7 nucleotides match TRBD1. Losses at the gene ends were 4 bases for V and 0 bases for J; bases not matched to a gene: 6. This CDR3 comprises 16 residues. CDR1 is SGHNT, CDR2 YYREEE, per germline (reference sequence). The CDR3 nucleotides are TGTGCCAGCAGCAAATGGGGGACAGCGAACACCGGGGAGCTGTTTTTT. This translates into CASSKWGTANTGELFF.

CDR3 sequence (DNA): TGTGCCAGCAGCCCGGAGGGAAACACCATATATTTT. Translation: CASSPEGNTIYF. The chain carries TRBV3-1 (or the pseudogene TRBV3-2) and TRBJ1-3; D is unclear. V lost 4 bases to trimming and J lost 4 bases, with 5 bases between them. The CDR3 is made up of 12 amino acids. CDR1 and CDR2 from the germline V gene are LGHDT and YNNKEL (reference sequence).

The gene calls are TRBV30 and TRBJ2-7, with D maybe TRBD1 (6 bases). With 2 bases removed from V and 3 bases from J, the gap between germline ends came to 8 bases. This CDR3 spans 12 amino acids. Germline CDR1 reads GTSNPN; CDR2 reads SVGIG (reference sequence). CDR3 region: CAWSTGFYEQYF. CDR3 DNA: TGTGCCTGGAGTACAGGGTTCTACGAGCAGTACTTC.

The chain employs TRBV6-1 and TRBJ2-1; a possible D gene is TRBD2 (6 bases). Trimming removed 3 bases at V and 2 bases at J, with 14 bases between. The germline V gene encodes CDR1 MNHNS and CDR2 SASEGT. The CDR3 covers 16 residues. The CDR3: CASSDQPGRTYNEQFF. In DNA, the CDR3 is TGTGCCAGCAGTGACCAACCCGGGAGAACCTACAATGAGCAGTTCTTC.

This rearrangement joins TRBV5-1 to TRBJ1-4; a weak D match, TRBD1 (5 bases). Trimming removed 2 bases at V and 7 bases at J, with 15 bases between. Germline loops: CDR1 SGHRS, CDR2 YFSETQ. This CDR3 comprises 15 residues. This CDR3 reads CASSFLGTWGEKLFF. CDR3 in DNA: TGCGCCAGCAGCTTTCTCGGGACGTGGGGTGAAAAACTGTTTTTT.

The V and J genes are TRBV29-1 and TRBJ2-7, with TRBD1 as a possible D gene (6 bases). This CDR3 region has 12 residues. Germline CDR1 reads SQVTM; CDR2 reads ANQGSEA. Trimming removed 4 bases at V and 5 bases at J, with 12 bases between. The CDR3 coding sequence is TGCAGCGTTGGGACAGCCCGAGACGAGCAGTACTTC. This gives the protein CSVGTARDEQYF.

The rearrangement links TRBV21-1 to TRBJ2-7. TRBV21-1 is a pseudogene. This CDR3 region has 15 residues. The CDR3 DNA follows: TGTGCCAGCAGCAACGGGCAGGAGAGCTCCTACGAGCAGTACTTC. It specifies CASSNGQESSYEQYF.

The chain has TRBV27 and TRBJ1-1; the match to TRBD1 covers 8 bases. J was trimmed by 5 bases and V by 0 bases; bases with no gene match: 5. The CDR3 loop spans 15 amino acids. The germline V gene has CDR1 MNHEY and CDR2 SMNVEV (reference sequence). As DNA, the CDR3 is TGTGCCAGCAGTTTATCGCAGGGGGCACGTACTGAAGCTTTCTTT. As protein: CASSLSQGARTEAFF.

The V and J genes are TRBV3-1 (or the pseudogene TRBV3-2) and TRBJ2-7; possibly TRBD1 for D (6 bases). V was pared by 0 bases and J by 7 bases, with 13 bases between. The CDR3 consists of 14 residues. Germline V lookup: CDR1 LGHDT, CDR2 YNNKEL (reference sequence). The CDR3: CASSQDWGLGEQYF. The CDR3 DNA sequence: TGTGCCAGCAGCCAAGATTGGGGGCTGGGGGAGCAGTACTTC.

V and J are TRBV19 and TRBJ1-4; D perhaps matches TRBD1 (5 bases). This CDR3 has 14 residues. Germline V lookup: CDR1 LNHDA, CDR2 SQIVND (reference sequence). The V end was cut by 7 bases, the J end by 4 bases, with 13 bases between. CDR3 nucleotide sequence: TGTGCCAGTACCCCGGGACGCCTTAATGAAAAACTGTTTTTT. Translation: CASTPGRLNEKLFF.

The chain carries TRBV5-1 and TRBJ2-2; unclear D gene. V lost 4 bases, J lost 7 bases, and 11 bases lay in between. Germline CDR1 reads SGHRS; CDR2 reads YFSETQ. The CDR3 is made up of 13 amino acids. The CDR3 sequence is CASSVPMNGELFF. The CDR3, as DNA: TGCGCCAGCAGCGTGCCTATGAACGGGGAGCTGTTTTTT.

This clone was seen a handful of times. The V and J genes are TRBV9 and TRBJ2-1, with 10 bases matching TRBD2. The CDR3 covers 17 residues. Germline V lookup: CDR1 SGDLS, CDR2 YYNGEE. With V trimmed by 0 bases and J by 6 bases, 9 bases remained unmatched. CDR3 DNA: TGTGCCAGCAGCGTAGTTCCTAGCGGGAGTGTGGGCAATGAGCAGTTCTTC. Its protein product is CASSVVPSGSVGNEQFF.

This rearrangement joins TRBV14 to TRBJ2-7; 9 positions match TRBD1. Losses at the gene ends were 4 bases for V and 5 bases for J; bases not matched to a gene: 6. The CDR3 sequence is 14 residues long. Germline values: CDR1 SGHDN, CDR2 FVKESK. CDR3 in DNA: TGTGCCAGCAGCCGGGCAGGGACAGGGCACGAGCAGTACTTC. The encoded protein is CASSRAGTGHEQYF. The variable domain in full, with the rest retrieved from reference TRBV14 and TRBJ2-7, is EAGVTQFPSHSVIEKGQTVTLRCDPISGHDNLYWYRRVMGKEIKFLLHFVKESKQDESGMPNNRFLAERTGGTYSTLKVQPAELEDSGVYFCASSRAGTGHEQYFGPGTRLTVT.

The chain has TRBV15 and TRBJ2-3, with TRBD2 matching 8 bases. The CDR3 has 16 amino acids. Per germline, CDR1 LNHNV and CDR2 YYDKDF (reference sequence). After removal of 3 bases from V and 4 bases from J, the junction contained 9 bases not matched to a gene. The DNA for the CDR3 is TGTGCCACCAGCAGGGCCGGGACTAGAGTCTCAGATACGCAGTATTTT. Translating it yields CATSRAGTRVSDTQYF.

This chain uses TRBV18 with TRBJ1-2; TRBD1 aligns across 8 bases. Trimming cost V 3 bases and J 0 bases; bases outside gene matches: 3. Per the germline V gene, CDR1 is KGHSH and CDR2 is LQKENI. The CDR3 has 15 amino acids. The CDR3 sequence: CASSPTGAANYGYTF. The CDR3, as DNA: TGTGCCAGCTCACCGACAGGGGCAGCTAACTATGGCTACACCTTC.

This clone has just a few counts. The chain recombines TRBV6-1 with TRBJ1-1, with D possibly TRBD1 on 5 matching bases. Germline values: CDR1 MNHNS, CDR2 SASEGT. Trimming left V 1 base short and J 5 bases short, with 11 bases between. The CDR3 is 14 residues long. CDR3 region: CASSEGGRRTEAFF. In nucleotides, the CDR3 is TGTGCCAGCAGTGAAGGGGGCCGGCGGACTGAAGCTTTCTTT.

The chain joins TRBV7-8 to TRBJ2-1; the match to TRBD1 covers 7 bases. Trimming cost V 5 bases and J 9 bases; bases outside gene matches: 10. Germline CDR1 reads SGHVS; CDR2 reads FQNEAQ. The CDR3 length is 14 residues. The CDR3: CASSQRTGLGEQFF. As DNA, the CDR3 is TGTGCCAGCAGCCAAAGGACAGGCCTTGGTGAGCAGTTCTTC.

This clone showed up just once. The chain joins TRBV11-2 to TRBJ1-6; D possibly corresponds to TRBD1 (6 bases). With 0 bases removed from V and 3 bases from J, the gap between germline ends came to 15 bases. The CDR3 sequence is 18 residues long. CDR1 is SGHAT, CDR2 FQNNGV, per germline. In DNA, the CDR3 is TGTGCCAGCAGCTTAGAACGTTTACAGGGAAACTATAATTCACCCCTCCACTTT. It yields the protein CASSLERLQGNYNSPLHF.

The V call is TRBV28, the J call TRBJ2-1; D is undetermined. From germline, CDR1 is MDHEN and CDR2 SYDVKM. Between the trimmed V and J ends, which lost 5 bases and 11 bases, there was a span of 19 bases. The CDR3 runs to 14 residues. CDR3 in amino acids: CASSPLPPPGKQFF. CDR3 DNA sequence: TGTGCCAGCAGTCCCTTGCCCCCCCCCGGCAAGCAGTTCTTC.

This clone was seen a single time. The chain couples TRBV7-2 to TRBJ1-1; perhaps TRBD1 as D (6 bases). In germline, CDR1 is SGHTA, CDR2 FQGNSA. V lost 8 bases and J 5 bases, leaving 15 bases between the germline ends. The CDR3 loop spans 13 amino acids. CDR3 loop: CASRPSGATEAFF. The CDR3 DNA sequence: TGTGCCAGCCGCCCTTCAGGGGCGACTGAAGCTTTCTTT.

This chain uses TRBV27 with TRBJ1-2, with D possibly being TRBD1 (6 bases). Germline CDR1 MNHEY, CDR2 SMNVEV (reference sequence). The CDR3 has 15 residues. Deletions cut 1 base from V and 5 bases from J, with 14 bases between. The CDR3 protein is CASSLYGGAGYGYTF. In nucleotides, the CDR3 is TGTGCCAGCAGTTTATATGGGGGCGCGGGGTATGGCTACACCTTC.